This entry lists 19 T cell receptor beta chains sequenced from one sample in a study of T cell responses to AZD1222 COVID-19 vaccine. Profiled with immunoSEQ multiplex PCR; TCRdb holds only in-frame clones, not every one. The table has 57,000 or so clones, more than 70% seen once. The sequenced sample was peripheral blood, obtained on day 0 of AZD1222 vaccination. All receptors come from an adult in good health.

This sequence joins TRBV18 and TRBJ1-2; no firm D call. Deletions cut 2 bases from V and 2 bases from J, with 12 bases between. The CDR3 is 15 amino acids. The V gene's germline CDR1 is KGHSH and CDR2 LQKENI. This CDR3 is CASSPGDPPNYGYTF. DNA of the CDR3: TGTGCCAGCTCACCAGGGGATCCACCAAACTATGGCTACACCTTC.

The genes are TRBV25-1 and TRBJ1-1, with TRBD1 as a possible D gene (6 bases). CDR1 is MGHDK and CDR2 is SYGVNS in the germline V gene. Trimming removed 11 bases from V and 3 bases from J, with 16 bases in between. The CDR3 runs to 13 residues. CDR3 region: CACQGGFDTEAFF. DNA of the CDR3: TGTGCCTGCCAAGGGGGTTTTGACACTGAAGCTTTCTTT.

J is TRBJ1-5 and V is TRBV30; D uncertain. Germline lookup yields CDR1 GTSNPN and CDR2 SVGIG (reference sequence). Trimming stripped 2 bases from V and 0 bases from J, with 5 bases between. The CDR3 spans 13 residues. The CDR3 loop reads CAWSRNSNQPQHF. The DNA for the CDR3 is TGTGCCTGGAGTCGGAATAGCAATCAGCCCCAGCATTTT.

This sequence joins TRBV7-8 and TRBJ2-4; no definite D call. The CDR3 contains 14 residues. Germline lookup yields CDR1 SGHVS and CDR2 FQNEAQ. V lost 2 bases and J 8 bases, leaving 13 bases between the germline ends. The CDR3 reads CASSLYGGSDIQYF. As DNA, the CDR3 is TGTGCCAGCAGCTTATACGGCGGATCGGACATTCAGTACTTC.

The V and J genes are TRBV3-1 (or the pseudogene TRBV3-2) and TRBJ2-7; D is possibly TRBD1 or TRBD2 (5 bases each). CDR1 and CDR2 from the germline V gene are LGHDT and YNNKEL (reference sequence). V shed 3 bases and J shed 6 bases, with 12 bases lying between them. The CDR3 has 13 residues. This chain's CDR3 is CASSQVEGREQYF. The CDR3 DNA reads TGTGCCAGCAGCCAGGTCGAGGGGCGCGAGCAGTACTTC.

This chain uses TRBV5-1 with TRBJ2-2; D is unclear. CDR1 is SGHRS, CDR2 YFSETQ, per germline. Trimming pared 0 bases from V and 2 bases from J, leaving 23 bases between. The CDR3 loop spans 20 amino acids. CDR3 coding DNA: TGCGCCAGCAGCTTGGGCACGCTGCTAGTGGGCAGTCCTAACACCGGGGAGCTGTTTTTT. Protein: CASSLGTLLVGSPNTGELFF.

This chain uses TRBV5-6 with TRBJ2-1; TRBD2 aligns across 10 bases. This CDR3 is 16 amino acids long. The V gene end was trimmed by 4 bases and the J gene end by 4 bases; junction bases not matched to a gene: 8. Per germline, CDR1 SGHDT and CDR2 YYEEEE. The CDR3 protein is CASSLRSGGVYNEQFF. Here the CDR3 DNA reads TGTGCCAGCAGCCTCCGGAGCGGGGGGGTTTACAATGAGCAGTTCTTC.

The genes are TRBV5-8 and TRBJ2-1; 15 bases are shared with TRBD2. The V gene end was trimmed by 3 bases and the J gene end by 8 bases; junction bases not matched to a gene: 3. CDR3 length equals 15 residues. Germline loops: CDR1 SGHTS, CDR2 YDEGEE. The CDR3 bases are TGTGCCAGCAGCTCGGGACTAGCGGGGGGAGATGAGCAGTTCTTC. Its protein product is CASSSGLAGGDEQFF.

This clone appeared once. The chain has TRBV28 and TRBJ2-7; 7 nucleotides match TRBD1. The V gene end was trimmed by 4 bases and the J gene end by 1 base; junction bases not matched to a gene: 7. The CDR3 spans 15 residues. Per the germline V gene, CDR1 is MDHEN and CDR2 is SYDVKM. The CDR3 reads CASSSHRGPSYEQYF. The CDR3, as DNA: TGTGCCAGCAGTTCGCACAGGGGTCCATCCTACGAGCAGTACTTC.

This clone has a handful of counts. The V gene is TRBV25-1, the J gene TRBJ2-1, with 8 bases lining up with TRBD2. Germline V gene sequence: CDR1 MGHDK, CDR2 SYGVNS. The CDR3 consists of 17 residues. The V gene end was trimmed by 4 bases and the J gene end by 0 bases; junction bases not matched to a gene: 8. CDR3 sequence: CASSVPGGDSSYNEQFF. The CDR3 DNA reads TGTGCCAGCAGTGTTCCGGGGGGGGATAGCTCCTACAATGAGCAGTTCTTC.

The chain couples TRBV15 to TRBJ2-7; D ambiguous. Germline values: CDR1 LNHNV, CDR2 YYDKDF (reference sequence). The CDR3 totals 15 residues. Trimming shortened V by 1 base and J by 2 bases, and 12 bases separated the two germline ends. The CDR3 DNA is TGTGCCACCAGCAGAGGGGGTGGCGGTCCCTACGAGCAGTACTTC. It yields the protein CATSRGGGGPYEQYF.

The chain links TRBV6-5 to TRBJ1-2; D remains unclear. Germline CDR1 MNHEY, CDR2 SVGAGI. The CDR3 length is 15 residues. The V and J ends lost 2 bases and 0 bases respectively, with 10 bases between them. CDR3 loop: CASSYPGSANYGYTF. CDR3 sequence (DNA): TGTGCCAGCAGTTACCCTGGTTCCGCTAACTATGGCTACACCTTC.

This chain links TRBV11-2 with TRBJ2-3; TRBD2 aligns across 9 bases. Germline CDR1 and CDR2: SGHAT and FQNNGV. V lost 5 bases to trimming and J lost 0 bases; unmatched junction nucleotides: 9. The CDR3 sequence is 17 residues long. CDR3 region: CASSNRLAGESTDTQYF. The CDR3 region has the DNA TGTGCCAGCAGCAACCGATTAGCGGGGGAGAGCACAGATACGCAGTATTTT.

In this sample, this clone turned up once. The chain is built from TRBV10-2 and TRBJ1-2; D unresolved. Trimming left V 1 base short and J 0 bases short, with 3 bases between. CDR1 is WSHSY, CDR2 SAAADI, per germline. This CDR3 has 13 residues. The CDR3 region is CASSEWSNYGYTF. In DNA form, the CDR3 reads TGCGCCAGCAGTGAGTGGTCTAACTATGGCTACACCTTC.

The V call is TRBV4-1, the J call TRBJ2-5; D remains ambiguous. Germline CDR1 and CDR2: MGHRA and YSYEKL. The CDR3 covers 13 residues. V was clipped by 1 base and J by 0 bases, with 3 bases between them. The CDR3 protein is CASSQGYQETQYF. In DNA, the CDR3 is TGCGCCAGCAGCCAAGGGTACCAAGAGACCCAGTACTTC.

The chain uses TRBV18 and TRBJ2-3; 10 positions match TRBD2. Germline V lookup: CDR1 KGHSH, CDR2 LQKENI. V dropped 6 bases and J dropped 3; count of bases not matched to a gene: 6. The CDR3 has 15 residues. The CDR3 nucleotides are TGTGCCAGCTCTCCGATAGCGGGGGGAACAGATACGCAGTATTTT. This sequence encodes CASSPIAGGTDTQYF.

The chain employs TRBV2 and TRBJ1-1; 7 bases map to TRBD1. Germline V gene lookup returns CDR1 SNHLY and CDR2 FYNNEI. J lost 6 bases, V lost 8 bases, and 9 bases had no gene match. The CDR3 extends over 13 amino acids. CDR3 in DNA: TGTGCCAGCTCCTCCAACAGGGGCGCTGAAGCTTTCTTT. Its protein product is CASSSNRGAEAFF.

This sequence joins TRBV5-1 and TRBJ2-3; 12 nucleotides line up with TRBD2. V was pared by 0 bases and J by 3 bases, with 8 bases of the junction left unmatched. The V gene's germline CDR1 is SGHRS and CDR2 YFSETQ. The CDR3 has 18 amino acids. CDR3 sequence: CASSLALAGGPSTDTQYF. Here the CDR3 DNA reads TGCGCCAGCAGCTTGGCCCTAGCGGGGGGGCCATCGACAGATACGCAGTATTTT. The full variable domain, rest sourced from reference TRBV5-1 and TRBJ2-3, is KAGVTQTPRYLIKTRGQQVTLSCSPISGHRSVSWYQQTPGQGLQFLFEYFSETQRNKGNFPGRFSGRQFSNSRSEMNVSTLELGDSALYLCASSLALAGGPSTDTQYFGPGTRLTVL.

This sequence joins TRBV30 and TRBJ1-3; D ambiguous. The V and J ends lost 0 bases and 0 bases respectively, with 0 bases between them. The V gene's germline CDR1 is GTSNPN and CDR2 SVGIG (reference sequence). The CDR3 covers 12 residues. CDR3 region: CAWSVSGNTIYF. The DNA for the CDR3 is TGTGCCTGGAGTGTCTCTGGAAACACCATATATTTT.